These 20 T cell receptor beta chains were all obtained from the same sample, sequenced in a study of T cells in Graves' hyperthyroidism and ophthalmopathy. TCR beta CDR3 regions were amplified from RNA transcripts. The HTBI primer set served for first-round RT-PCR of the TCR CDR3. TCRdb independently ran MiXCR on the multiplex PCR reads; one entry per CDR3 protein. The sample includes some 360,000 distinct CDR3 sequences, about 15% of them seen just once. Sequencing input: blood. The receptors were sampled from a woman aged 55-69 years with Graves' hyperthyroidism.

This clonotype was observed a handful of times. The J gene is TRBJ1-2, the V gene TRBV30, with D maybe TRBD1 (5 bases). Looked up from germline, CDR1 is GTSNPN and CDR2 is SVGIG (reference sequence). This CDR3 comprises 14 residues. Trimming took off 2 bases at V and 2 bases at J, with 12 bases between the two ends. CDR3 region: CAWSYGRANYGYTF. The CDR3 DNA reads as TGTGCCTGGAGTTACGGCAGGGCCAACTATGGCTACACCTTC.

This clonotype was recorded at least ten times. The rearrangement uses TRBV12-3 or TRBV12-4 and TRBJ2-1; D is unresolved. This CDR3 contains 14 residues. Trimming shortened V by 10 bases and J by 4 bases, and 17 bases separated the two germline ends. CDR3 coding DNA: TGTGCCATCGATAACCTCAGGTTGTACAATGAGCAGTTCTTC. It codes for CAIDNLRLYNEQFF.

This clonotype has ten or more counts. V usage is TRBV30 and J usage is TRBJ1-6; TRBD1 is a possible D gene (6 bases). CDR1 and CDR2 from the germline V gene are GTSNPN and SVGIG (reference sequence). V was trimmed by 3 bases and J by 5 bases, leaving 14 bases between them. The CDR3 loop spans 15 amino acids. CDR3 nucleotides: TGTGCCTGGAGCGCCTCCGGGACACATAATTCACCCCTCCACTTT. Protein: CAWSASGTHNSPLHF.

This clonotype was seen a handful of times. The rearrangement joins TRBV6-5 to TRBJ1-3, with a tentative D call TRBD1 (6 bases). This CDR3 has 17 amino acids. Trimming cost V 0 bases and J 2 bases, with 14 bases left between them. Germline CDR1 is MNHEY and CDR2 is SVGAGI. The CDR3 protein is CASSYSNTAGAGNTIYF. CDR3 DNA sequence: TGTGCCAGCAGTTACTCGAACACAGCAGGGGCTGGAAACACCATATATTTT.

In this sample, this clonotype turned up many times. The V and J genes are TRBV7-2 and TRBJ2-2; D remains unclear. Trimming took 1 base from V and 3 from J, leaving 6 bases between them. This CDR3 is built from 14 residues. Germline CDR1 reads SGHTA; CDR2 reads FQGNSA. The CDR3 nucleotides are TGTGCCAGCAGCTTAGTGGAGTACACCGGGGAGCTGTTTTTT. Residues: CASSLVEYTGELFF.

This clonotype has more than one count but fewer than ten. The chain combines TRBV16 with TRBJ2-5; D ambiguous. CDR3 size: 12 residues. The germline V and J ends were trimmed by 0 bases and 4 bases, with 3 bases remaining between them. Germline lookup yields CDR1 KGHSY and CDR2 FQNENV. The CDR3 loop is CASSQSGETQYF. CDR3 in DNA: TGTGCCAGCAGCCAATCCGGAGAGACCCAGTACTTC.

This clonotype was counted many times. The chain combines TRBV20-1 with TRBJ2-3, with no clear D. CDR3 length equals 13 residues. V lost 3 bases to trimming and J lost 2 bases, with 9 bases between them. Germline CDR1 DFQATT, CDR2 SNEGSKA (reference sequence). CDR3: CSARFFYTDTQYF. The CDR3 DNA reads TGCAGTGCTAGGTTTTTCTACACAGATACGCAGTATTTT.

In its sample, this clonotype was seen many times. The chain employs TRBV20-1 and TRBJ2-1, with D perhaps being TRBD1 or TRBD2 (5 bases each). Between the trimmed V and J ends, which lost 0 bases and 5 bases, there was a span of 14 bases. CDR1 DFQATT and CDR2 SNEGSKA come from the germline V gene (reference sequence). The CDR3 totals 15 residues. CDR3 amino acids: CSARDPRGSNNEQFF. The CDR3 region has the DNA TGCAGTGCTAGAGACCCCCGGGGCTCTAACAATGAGCAGTTCTTC.

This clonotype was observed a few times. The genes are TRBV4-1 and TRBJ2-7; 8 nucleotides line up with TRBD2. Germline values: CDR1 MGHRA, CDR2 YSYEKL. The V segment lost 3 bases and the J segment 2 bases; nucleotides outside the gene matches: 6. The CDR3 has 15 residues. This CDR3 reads CASSQLISGAYEQYF. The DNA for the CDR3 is TGCGCCAGCAGCCAGTTAATTAGCGGGGCCTACGAGCAGTACTTC.

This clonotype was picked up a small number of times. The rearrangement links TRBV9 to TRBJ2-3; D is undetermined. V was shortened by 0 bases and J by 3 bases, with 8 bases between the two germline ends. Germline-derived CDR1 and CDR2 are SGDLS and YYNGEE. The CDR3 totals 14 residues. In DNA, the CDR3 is TGTGCCAGCAGCGTAGGCTGGTCTACAGATACGCAGTATTTT. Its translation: CASSVGWSTDTQYF.

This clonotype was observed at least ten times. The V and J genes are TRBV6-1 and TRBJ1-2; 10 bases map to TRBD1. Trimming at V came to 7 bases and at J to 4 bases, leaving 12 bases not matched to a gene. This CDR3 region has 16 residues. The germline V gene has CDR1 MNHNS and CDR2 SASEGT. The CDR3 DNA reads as TGTGCCAGCACAGGTGCTGCGGACAGGGGGGCCTATGGCTACACCTTC. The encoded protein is CASTGAADRGAYGYTF.

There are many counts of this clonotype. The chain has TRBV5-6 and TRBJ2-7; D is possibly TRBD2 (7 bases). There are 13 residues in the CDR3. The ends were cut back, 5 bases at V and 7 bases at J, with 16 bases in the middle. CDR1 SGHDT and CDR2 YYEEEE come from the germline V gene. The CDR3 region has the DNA TGTGCCAGCAGTAGGGGGGGGAGAAGGGAGCAGTACTTC. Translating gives CASSRGGRREQYF.

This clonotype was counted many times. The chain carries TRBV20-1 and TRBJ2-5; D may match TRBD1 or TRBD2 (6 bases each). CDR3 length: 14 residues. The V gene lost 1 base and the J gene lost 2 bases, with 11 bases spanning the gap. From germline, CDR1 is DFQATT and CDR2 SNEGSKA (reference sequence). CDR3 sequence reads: CSARGLGGQETQYF. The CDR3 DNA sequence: TGCAGTGCTAGAGGACTAGGGGGGCAAGAGACCCAGTACTTC.

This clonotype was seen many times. CDR3 in amino acids: CATSAAELTGSDTQYF. The CDR3 bases are TGTGCCACCAGTGCTGCCGAACTGACAGGTTCAGATACGCAGTATTTT. The chain has TRBV24-1 and TRBJ2-3; maybe TRBD1 (6 bases). CDR1 and CDR2 from the germline V gene are KGHDR and SFDVKD. CDR3 length equals 16 residues. V was pared by 5 bases and J by 4 bases, with 18 bases between.

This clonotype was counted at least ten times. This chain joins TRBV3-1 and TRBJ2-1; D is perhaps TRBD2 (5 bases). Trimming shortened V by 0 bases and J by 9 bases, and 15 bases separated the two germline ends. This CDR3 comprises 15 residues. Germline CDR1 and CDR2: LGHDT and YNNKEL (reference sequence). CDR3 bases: TGTGCCAGCAGCCAAGACTTCACTCGGGCGGGTGAGCAGTTCTTC. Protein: CASSQDFTRAGEQFF.

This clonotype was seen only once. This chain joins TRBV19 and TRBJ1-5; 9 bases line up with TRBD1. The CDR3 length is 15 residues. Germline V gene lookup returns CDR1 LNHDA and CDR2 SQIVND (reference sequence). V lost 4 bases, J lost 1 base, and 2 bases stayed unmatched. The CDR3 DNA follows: TGTGCCAGTAGTACACAGGGGGCCAGCAATCAGCCCCAGCATTTT. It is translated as CASSTQGASNQPQHF.

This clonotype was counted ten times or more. The CDR3 protein is CASSVPGRSYNEQFF. Here the CDR3 DNA reads TGTGCCAGCAGCGTACCAGGGAGGAGTTACAATGAGCAGTTCTTC. This rearrangement joins TRBV5-5 to TRBJ2-1; tentative D call: TRBD2 (6 bases). V dropped 4 bases and J dropped 4 bases, with 15 bases sitting between them. The CDR3 is 15 amino acids. Germline V CDR1 and CDR2: SGHKS, YYEKEE (reference sequence). Filled out from reference TRBV5-5 and TRBJ2-1, the complete variable domain reads DAGVTQSPTHLIKTRGQQVTLRCSPISGHKSVSWYQQVLGQGPQFIFQYYEKEERGRGNFPDRFSARQFPNYSSELNVNALLLGDSALYLCASSVPGRSYNEQFFGPGTRLTVL.

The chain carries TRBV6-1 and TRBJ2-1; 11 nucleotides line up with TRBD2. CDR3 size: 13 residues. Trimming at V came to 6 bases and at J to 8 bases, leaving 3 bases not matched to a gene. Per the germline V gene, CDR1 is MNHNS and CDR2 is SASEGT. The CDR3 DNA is TGTGCCAGCAGCCGGACTAGCGGGTATGAGCAGTTCTTC. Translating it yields CASSRTSGYEQFF.

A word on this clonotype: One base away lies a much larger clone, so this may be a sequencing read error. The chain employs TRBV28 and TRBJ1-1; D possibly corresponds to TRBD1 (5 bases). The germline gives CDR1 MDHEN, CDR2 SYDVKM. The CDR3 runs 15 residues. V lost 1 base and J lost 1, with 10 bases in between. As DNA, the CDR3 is TGTGCCAGCAGTTTATATGGAACAGGGAACACTGAAGCTTTCTTT. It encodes CASSLYGTGNTEAFF.

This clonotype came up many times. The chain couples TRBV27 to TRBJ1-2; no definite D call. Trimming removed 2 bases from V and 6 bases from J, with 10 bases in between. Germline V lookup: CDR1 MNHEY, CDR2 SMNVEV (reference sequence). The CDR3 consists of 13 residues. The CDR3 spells CASSLTRMDGYTF. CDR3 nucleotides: TGTGCCAGCAGTTTAACAAGGATGGATGGCTACACCTTC.